These 16 T cell receptor beta chains came from one sample sequenced in a study of T-cell reconstitution after alpha-beta-depleted transplantation in children (dated by TCRdb to the mid-2010s). Read against the paper, the sample's treatment or condition label means: allogeneic hematopoietic cell transplantation with graft depleted of TCRalphabeta T cells and CD19 B cells. The receptor library was made with PCR. The instrument was an Illumina HiSeq 2500. TCR library preparation used molecular barcoding, with unique molecular identifiers applied to normalize quantification of the TCRbeta repertoire. TCRdb reprocessing: public reads trimmed at Q25 with fastp, clones called with MiXCR, in-frame beta chains kept. Merged by CDR3 protein, the rows form single entries marked with the most common genes and DNA. The sample table shows some 130,000 distinct CDR3 sequences, and 8.5% to 10% are seen once. Clones ranked in the top ten supply around 24% of the sample.

This sample comprised PBMCs, mostly from graft donor cells, obtained 180 days after TCRalphabeta/CD19-depleted stem cell transplant. The receptors were sampled from a girl under three years old who had a stem cell transplant for combined immunodeficiency, so the T cells may come from the graft donor.

The rearrangement links TRBV15 to TRBJ2-1, with D perhaps matching TRBD2 (5 bases). The J call is in doubt because the DNA end fits TRBJ2-7 better. Germline CDR1 is LNHNV and CDR2 is YYDKDF (reference sequence). This CDR3 contains 16 residues. The CDR3 reads CATSRARLAPNNEQYF. CDR3 sequence (DNA): TGTGCCACCAGCAGAGCCCGGCTAGCCCCCAACAATGAGCAGTACTTC.

The chain employs TRBV30 and TRBJ2-1; TRBD1 agrees at 9 bases. V lost 1 base and J lost 8; bases outside the gene matches: 0. CDR3 length: 12 residues. Germline V lookup: CDR1 GTSNPN, CDR2 SVGIG (reference sequence). CDR3 bases: TGTGCCTGGAGTGGGGACAGGGATGAGCAGTTCTTC. Its protein product is CAWSGDRDEQFF.

The V call is TRBV5-4, the J call TRBJ2-3; D call uncertain. V shed 1 base and J shed 1 base, with 13 bases lying between them. There are 16 residues in the CDR3. From germline, CDR1 is SGHNT and CDR2 YYREEE (reference sequence). Here the CDR3 reads CASSLRGIRGTDTQYF. CDR3 DNA: TGTGCCAGCAGCTTGCGTGGTATCCGAGGCACAGATACGCAGTATTTT.

The sample holds a few counts of this clonotype. The chain has TRBV20-1 and TRBJ2-1, with D possibly TRBD2 on 6 matching bases. This CDR3 spans 12 amino acids. Trimming stripped 4 bases from V and 7 bases from J, with 11 bases between. Germline V gene lookup returns CDR1 DFQATT and CDR2 SNEGSKA (reference sequence). The CDR3 DNA sequence: TGCAGTGCTACGGGAGTAGCAAATGAGCAGTTCTTC. Translating gives CSATGVANEQFF.

In this sample, this clonotype turned up a few times. This chain uses TRBV28 with TRBJ1-4, with a tentative D call TRBD1 (5 bases). The CDR3 length is 14 residues. The V gene's germline CDR1 is MDHEN and CDR2 SYDVKM. Trimming took off 2 bases at V and 11 bases at J, with 15 bases between the two ends. The CDR3 here is CASSLGGSPWKLFF. The CDR3 region has the DNA TGTGCCAGCAGTTTAGGGGGAAGTCCTTGGAAACTGTTTTTT.

The J gene is TRBJ2-3, the V gene TRBV13; D gene unclear. V shed 0 bases and J shed 2 bases, with 9 bases lying between them. Germline CDR1 and CDR2: PRHDT and FYEKMQ (reference sequence). The CDR3 consists of 15 residues. CDR3 in DNA: TGTGCCAGCAGCTTAGGGCCTGTGAACACAGATACGCAGTATTTT. It encodes CASSLGPVNTDTQYF. Together with reference TRBV13 and TRBJ2-3, the CDR3 gives the full variable domain: AAGVIQSPRHLIKEKRETATLKCYPIPRHDTVYWYQQGPGQDPQFLISFYEKMQSDKGSIPDRFSAQQFSDYHSELNMSSLELGDSALYFCASSLGPVNTDTQYFGPGTRLTVL.

This clonotype was picked up many times. V usage is TRBV5-1 and J usage is TRBJ1-2; possibly TRBD1 for D (5 bases). The CDR3 consists of 14 residues. The V gene's germline CDR1 is SGHRS and CDR2 YFSETQ. The V end lost 4 bases, the J end lost 6 bases, and 16 bases lay between the germline ends. CDR3 residues: CASSPGQTGDGYTF. Written as DNA, the CDR3 is TGCGCCAGCAGCCCTGGACAAACCGGAGATGGCTACACCTTC.

This clonotype appeared a few times. This chain uses TRBV29-1 with TRBJ2-2; D is perhaps TRBD2 (6 bases). The germline V and J ends were trimmed by 6 bases and 7 bases, with 21 bases remaining between them. This CDR3 has 15 residues. Germline lookup yields CDR1 SQVTM and CDR2 ANQGSEA. CDR3 nucleotide sequence: TGCAGCGTGCAACGGGACTCTAAACGAGGCGGGGAGCTGTTTTTT. It is translated as CSVQRDSKRGGELFF.

Here the CDR3 reads CASSLEGGWGFSNEQFF. The DNA of the CDR3 is TGTGCCAGCAGCTTAGAGGGCGGCTGGGGATTTTCCAATGAGCAGTTCTTC. The V and J genes are TRBV7-6 and TRBJ2-1; D not resolved. This CDR3 is 17 amino acids long. Germline CDR1 is SGHVS and CDR2 is FNYEAQ. V dropped 1 base and J dropped 6 bases, with 19 bases sitting between them.

CDR3 sequence reads: CSATRTGDIQYF. CDR3 coding DNA: TGCAGTGCCACACGTACGGGGGACATTCAGTACTTC. V gene TRBV20-1 combines with J gene TRBJ2-4, with TRBD2 as a possible D gene (6 bases). V was clipped by 6 bases and J by 8 bases, with 14 bases between them. The CDR3 is made up of 12 amino acids. The germline V gene encodes CDR1 DFQATT and CDR2 SNEGSKA (reference sequence).

This clonotype was counted ten times or more. The chain couples TRBV7-3 to TRBJ2-1; D is perhaps TRBD2 (5 bases). Trimming cost V 5 bases and J 5 bases, with 10 bases left between them. CDR1 and CDR2 from the germline V gene are SGHTA and FQGTGA. The CDR3 runs to 13 residues. The CDR3 sequence: CASSQGLDNEQFF. The DNA of the CDR3 is TGTGCCAGCAGCCAAGGACTGGACAATGAGCAGTTCTTC.

The chain combines TRBV20-1 with TRBJ2-3; 7 bases are shared with TRBD1. The CDR3 is made up of 13 amino acids. After removal of 1 base from V and 10 bases from J, the junction contained 8 bases not matched to a gene. The germline gives CDR1 DFQATT, CDR2 SNEGSKA (reference sequence). CDR3 loop: CSARVRGGNPQYF. Here the CDR3 DNA reads TGCAGTGCTAGAGTAAGAGGGGGCAATCCGCAGTATTTT.

The table lists this clonotype with a few counts. The chain combines TRBV12-5 with TRBJ2-5, with no clear D. The length of the CDR3 is 14 residues. V lost 2 bases and J 1 base, leaving 8 bases between the germline ends. CDR1 and CDR2 from the germline V gene are LGHNT and FRNRAP. CDR3: CASGLSSRQETQYF. The CDR3 DNA follows: TGTGCTAGTGGTTTGTCCTCGCGCCAAGAGACCCAGTACTTC.

The CDR3 loop is CSARQGGANIQYF. The CDR3 DNA follows: TGCAGTGCTAGACAGGGGGGGGCGAACATTCAGTACTTC. The chain carries TRBV20-1 and TRBJ2-4; D is tentatively TRBD1 or TRBD2 (7 bases each). CDR3 length equals 13 residues. Trimming took 2 bases from V and 7 from J, leaving 12 bases between them. Germline loops: CDR1 DFQATT, CDR2 SNEGSKA (reference sequence).

The V gene is TRBV7-6, the J gene TRBJ1-4, with no clear D. V was trimmed by 5 bases and J by 8 bases, leaving 12 bases between them. CDR3 length: 13 amino acids. Looked up from germline, CDR1 is SGHVS and CDR2 is FNYEAQ. This CDR3 reads CASSPGIQEKLFF. The CDR3 nucleotides read TGTGCCAGCAGCCCGGGGATCCAGGAAAAACTGTTTTTT.

This clonotype was picked up a small number of times. V is TRBV4-1 and J is TRBJ2-1, with a weak D call TRBD1 (5 bases). V shed 3 bases and J shed 4 bases, with 19 bases lying between them. CDR3 length equals 17 residues. CDR1 is MGHRA, CDR2 YSYEKL, per germline. The CDR3 spells CASSHAKGISRYNEQFF. Here the CDR3 DNA reads TGCGCCAGCAGCCACGCTAAGGGGATTTCAAGGTACAATGAGCAGTTCTTC.